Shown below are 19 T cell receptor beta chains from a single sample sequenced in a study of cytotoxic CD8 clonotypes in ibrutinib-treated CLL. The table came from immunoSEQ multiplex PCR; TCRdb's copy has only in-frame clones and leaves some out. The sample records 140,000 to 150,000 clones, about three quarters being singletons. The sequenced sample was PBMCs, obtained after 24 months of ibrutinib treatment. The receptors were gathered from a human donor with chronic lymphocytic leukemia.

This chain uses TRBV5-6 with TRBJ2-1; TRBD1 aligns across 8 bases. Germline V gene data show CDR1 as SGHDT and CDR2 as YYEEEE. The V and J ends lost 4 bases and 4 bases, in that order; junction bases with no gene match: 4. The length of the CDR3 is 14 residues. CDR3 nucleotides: TGTGCCAGCAGCACCCGGGACAGGTACAATGAGCAGTTCTTC. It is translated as CASSTRDRYNEQFF.

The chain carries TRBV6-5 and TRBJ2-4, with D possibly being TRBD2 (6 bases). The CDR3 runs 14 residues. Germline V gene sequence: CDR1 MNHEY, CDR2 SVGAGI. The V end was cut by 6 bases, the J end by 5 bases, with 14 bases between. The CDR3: CASSLRGGQNIQYF. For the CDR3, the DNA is TGTGCCAGCAGCCTCCGGGGAGGACAAAACATTCAGTACTTC.

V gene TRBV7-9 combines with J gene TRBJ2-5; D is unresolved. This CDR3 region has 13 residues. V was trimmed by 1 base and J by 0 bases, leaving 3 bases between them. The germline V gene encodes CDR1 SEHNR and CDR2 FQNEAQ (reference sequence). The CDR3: CASSLGHQETQYF. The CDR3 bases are TGTGCCAGCAGCTTAGGACACCAAGAGACCCAGTACTTC.

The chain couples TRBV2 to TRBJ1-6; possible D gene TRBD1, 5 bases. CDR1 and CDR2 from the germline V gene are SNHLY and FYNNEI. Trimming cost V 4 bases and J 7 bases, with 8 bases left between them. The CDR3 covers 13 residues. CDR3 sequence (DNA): TGTGCCAGCAGTGGGGGGGTCAATTCACCCCTCCACTTT. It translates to CASSGGVNSPLHF. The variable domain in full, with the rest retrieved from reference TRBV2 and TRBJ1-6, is EPEVTQTPSHQVTQMGQEVILRCVPISNHLYFYWYRQILGQKVEFLVSFYNNEISEKSEIFDDQFSVERPDGSNFTLKIRSTKLEDSAMYFCASSGGVNSPLHFGNGTRLTVT.

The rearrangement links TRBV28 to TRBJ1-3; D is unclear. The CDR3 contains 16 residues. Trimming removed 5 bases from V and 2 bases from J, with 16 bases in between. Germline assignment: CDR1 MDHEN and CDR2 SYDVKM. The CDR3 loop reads CASSPVGFLTGNTIYF. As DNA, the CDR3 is TGTGCCAGCAGTCCCGTAGGTTTTCTGACTGGAAACACCATATATTTT.

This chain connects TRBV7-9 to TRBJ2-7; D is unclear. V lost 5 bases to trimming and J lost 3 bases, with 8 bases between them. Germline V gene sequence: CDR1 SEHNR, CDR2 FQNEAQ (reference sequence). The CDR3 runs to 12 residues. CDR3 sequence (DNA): TGTGCCAGCAGCACCGACATCTACGAGCAGTACTTC. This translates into CASSTDIYEQYF.

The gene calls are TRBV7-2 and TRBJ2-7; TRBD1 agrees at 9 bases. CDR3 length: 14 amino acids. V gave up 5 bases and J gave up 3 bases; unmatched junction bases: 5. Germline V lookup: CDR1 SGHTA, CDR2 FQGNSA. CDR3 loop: CASSPQGAVYEQYF. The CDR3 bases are TGTGCCAGCAGCCCACAGGGGGCCGTCTACGAGCAGTACTTC. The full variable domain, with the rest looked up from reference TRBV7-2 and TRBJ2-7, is GAGVSQSPSNKVTEKGKDVELRCDPISGHTALYWYRQSLGQGLEFLIYFQGNSAPDKSGLPSDRFSAERTGGSVSTLTIQRTQQEDSAVYLCASSPQGAVYEQYFGPGTRLTVT.

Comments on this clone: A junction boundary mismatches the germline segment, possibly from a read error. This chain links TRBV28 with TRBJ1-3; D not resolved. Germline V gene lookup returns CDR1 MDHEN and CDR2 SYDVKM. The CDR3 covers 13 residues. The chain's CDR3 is CASSSLLGGREDF. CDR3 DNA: TGTGCCAGCAGTTCTCTTTTGGGTGGACGGGAAGATTTT.

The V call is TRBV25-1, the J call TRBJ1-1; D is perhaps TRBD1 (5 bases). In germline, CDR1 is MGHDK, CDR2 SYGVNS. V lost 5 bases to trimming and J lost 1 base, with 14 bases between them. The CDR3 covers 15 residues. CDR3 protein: CASSPWDGRNTEAFF. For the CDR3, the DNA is TGTGCCAGCAGTCCATGGGACGGTAGGAACACTGAAGCTTTCTTT.

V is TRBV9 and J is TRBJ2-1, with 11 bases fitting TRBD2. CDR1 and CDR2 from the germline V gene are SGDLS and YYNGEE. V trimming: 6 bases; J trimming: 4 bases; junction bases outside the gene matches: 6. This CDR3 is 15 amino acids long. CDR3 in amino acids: CASTTGTSGYNEQFF. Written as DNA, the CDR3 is TGTGCCAGCACCACCGGGACTAGCGGTTACAATGAGCAGTTCTTC.

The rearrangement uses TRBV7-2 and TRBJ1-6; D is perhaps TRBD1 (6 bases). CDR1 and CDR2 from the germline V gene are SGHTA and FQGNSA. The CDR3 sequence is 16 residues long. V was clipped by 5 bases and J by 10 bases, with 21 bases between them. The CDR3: CASSPGAGVRRSPLHF. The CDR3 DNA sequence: TGTGCCAGCAGCCCCGGGGCAGGGGTCCGTAGGTCACCCCTCCACTTT.

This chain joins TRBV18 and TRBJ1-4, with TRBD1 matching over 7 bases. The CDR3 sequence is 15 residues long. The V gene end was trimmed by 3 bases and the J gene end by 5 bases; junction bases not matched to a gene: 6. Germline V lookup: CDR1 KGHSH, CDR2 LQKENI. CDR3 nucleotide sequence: TGTGCCAGCTCACCCCCGGGACAGCGAAATGAAAAACTGTTTTTT. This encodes CASSPPGQRNEKLFF.

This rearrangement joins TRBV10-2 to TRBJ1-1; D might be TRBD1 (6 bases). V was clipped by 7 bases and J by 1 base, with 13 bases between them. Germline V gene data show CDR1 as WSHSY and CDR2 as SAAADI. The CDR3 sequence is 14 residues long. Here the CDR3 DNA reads TGCGCCAGCAAGACGGGGGCGGGGAACACTGAAGCTTTCTTT. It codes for CASKTGAGNTEAFF.

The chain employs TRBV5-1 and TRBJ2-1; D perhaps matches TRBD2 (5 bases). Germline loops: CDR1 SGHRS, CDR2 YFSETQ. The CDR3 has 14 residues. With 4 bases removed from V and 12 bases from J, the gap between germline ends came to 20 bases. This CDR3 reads CASSPSSTNGVQFF. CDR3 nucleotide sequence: TGCGCCAGCAGCCCCTCTTCGACCAACGGGGTGCAGTTCTTC.

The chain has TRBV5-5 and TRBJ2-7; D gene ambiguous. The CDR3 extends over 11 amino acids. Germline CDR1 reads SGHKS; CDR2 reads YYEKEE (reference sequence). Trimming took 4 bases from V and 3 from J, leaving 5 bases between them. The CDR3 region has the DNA TGTGCCAGCAGCCAACACTACGAGCAGTACTTC. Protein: CASSQHYEQYF.

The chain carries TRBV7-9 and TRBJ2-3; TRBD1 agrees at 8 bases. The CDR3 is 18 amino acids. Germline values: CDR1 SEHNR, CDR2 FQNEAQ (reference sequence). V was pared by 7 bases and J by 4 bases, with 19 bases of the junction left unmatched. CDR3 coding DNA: TGTGCCAGCACCAAACCTTCCCCGGCAGGGGGCGCGGCAGATACGCAGTATTTT. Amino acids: CASTKPSPAGGAADTQYF.

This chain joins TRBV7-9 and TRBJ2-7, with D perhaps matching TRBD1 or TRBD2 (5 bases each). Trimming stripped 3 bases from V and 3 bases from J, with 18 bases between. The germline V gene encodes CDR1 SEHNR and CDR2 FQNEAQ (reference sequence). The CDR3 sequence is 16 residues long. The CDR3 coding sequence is TGTGCCAGCAGCTTGCTAGGGGCCGCCCGGGGCTACGAGCAGTACTTC. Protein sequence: CASSLLGAARGYEQYF.

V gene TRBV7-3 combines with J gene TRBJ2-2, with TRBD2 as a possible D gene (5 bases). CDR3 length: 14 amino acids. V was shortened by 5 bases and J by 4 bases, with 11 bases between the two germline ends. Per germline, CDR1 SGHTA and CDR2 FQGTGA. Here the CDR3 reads CASSRGAGTGELFF. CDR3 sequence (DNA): TGTGCCAGCAGCCGTGGTGCGGGCACCGGGGAGCTGTTTTTT. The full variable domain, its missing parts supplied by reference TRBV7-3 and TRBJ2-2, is GAGVSQTPSNKVTEKGKYVELRCDPISGHTALYWYRQSLGQGPEFLIYFQGTGAADDSGLPNDRFFAVRPEGSVSTLKIQRTERGDSAVYLCASSRGAGTGELFFGEGSRLTVL.

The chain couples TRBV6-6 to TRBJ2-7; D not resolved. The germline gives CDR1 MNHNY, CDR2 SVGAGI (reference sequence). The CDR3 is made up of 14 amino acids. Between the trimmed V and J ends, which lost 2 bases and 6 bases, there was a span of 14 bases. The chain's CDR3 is CASSYARLGSEQYF. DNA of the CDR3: TGTGCCAGCAGTTACGCCCGTTTGGGAAGCGAGCAGTACTTC.